The TCR beta chain under discussion was sequenced for a study of brain metastases from non-small cell lung cancer. Study-wide points: Paired brain metastases and primary tumors largely shared TCR repertoires. T-cell clones appeared expanded in about two thirds of brain metastases relative to matched primary tumors. Brain metastases had lower T-cell infiltration than primary tumors.

Here immunoSEQ multiplex PCR was the method, and the copy in TCRdb shows in-frame clones only, minus some. The data contain roughly 2,000 clones, around 90% of them singletons. This clone is a singleton in its sample. Its cognate antigen is unknown. Other nucleotide sequences in the sample specify the same CDR3. The CDR3 loop spans 15 amino acids. The V end was cut by 0 bases, the J end by 9 bases, with 12 bases between. Germline V gives CDR1 MNHNS, CDR2 SASEGT. Material: tissue from a brain metastasis. This TCR derives from a donor at least 40 years old with non-small cell lung cancer. The rearrangement links TRBV6-1 to TRBJ1-6; maybe TRBD1 (5 bases). In DNA, the CDR3 is TGTGCCAGCAGTGAAGCGAAGGGGCTAGTTTCACCCCTCCACTTT. It specifies CASSEAKGLVSPLHF.